Described below is a single T cell receptor (beta chain) sequence and its context. No antigen is known for it. The sample belongs to a study of cytomegalovirus exposure and HLA in healthy donors. Study context: The same platform was used for the roughly 120 validation repertoires and the 500 to 700 first-cohort repertoires, a later analysis reported. Overall study findings and caveats: Associated with cytomegalovirus, according to the listing, were 164 TCR beta chains. A few of the chains that were CMV-associated were confirmed in vitro to be specific for CMV antigens.

Assay: immunoSEQ multiplex PCR; the TCRdb copy retains only in-frame clones and omits some. This repertoire shows 190,000 or so clones, 80% to 90% found once; its top ten account for roughly 13%. The TCR originated in a woman under 40 in good health and CMV-seropositive. Sequenced: PBMCs.

The DNA of the CDR3 is TGTGCCAGCTCAGTCGGCAGGGCAGGGGATACGCAGTATTTT. Translating it yields CASSVGRAGDTQYF. The V gene is TRBV18, the J gene TRBJ2-3, with D maybe TRBD1 (5 bases). Germline CDR1 reads KGHSH; CDR2 reads LQKENI. The CDR3 runs 14 residues. V was cut by 5 bases and J by 6 bases, with 15 bases left in between.